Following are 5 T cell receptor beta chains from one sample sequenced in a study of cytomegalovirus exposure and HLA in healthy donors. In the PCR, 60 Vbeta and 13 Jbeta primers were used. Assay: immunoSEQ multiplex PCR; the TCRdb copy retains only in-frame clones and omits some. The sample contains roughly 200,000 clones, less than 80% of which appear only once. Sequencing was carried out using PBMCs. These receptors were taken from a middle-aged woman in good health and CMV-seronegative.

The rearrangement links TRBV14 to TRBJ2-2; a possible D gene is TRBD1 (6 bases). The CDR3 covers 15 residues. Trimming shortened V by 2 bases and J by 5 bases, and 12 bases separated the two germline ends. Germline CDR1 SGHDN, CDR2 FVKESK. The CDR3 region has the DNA TGTGCCAGCAGCCAAAGAACAGGGATGACCGGGGAGCTGTTTTTT. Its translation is CASSQRTGMTGELFF.

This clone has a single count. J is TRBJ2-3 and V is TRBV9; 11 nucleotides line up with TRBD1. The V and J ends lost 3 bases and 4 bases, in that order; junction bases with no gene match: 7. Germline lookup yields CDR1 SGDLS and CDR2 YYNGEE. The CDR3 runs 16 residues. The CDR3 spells CASSAEGQGVADTQYF. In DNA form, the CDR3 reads TGTGCCAGCAGCGCTGAGGGACAGGGGGTGGCAGATACGCAGTATTTT.

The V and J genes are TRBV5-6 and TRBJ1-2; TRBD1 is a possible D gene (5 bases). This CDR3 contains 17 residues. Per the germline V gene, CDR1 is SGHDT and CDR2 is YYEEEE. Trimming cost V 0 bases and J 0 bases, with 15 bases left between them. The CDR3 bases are TGTGCCAGCAGCTTGGGTCCCTCGGGGGTAGCTAACTATGGCTACACCTTC. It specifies CASSLGPSGVANYGYTF.

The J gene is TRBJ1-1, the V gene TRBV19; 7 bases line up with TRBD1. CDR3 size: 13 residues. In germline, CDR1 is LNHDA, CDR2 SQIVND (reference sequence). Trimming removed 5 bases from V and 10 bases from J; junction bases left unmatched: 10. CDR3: CASSSPRTGSAFF. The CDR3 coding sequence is TGTGCCAGTAGTTCGCCCCGGACAGGATCAGCTTTCTTT. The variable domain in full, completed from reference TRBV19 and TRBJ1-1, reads DGGITQSPKYLFRKEGQNVTLSCEQNLNHDAMYWYRQDPGQGLRLIYYSQIVNDFQKGDIAEGYSVSREKKESFPLTVTSAQKNPTAFYLCASSSPRTGSAFFGQGTRLTVV.

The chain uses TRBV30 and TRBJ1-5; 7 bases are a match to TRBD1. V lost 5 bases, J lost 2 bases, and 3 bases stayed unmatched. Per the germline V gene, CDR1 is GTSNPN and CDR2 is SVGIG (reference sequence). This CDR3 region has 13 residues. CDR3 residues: CAWDGQGNQPQHF. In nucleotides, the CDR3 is TGTGCCTGGGATGGACAGGGCAATCAGCCCCAGCATTTT.